This T cell receptor (beta chain) was identified in a study of CD8+CD57+ T cells in acquired aplastic anemia. Study details: Sorting CD4+ and CD8+ cells gave DNA averaging approximately 3 ug.

Germline V gene lookup returns CDR1 SGHTA and CDR2 FQGNSA. The CDR3 spans 16 residues. V shed 1 base and J 4 bases; nucleotides not matched to a gene: 9. About this clonotype: Its matching antigen is unknown.

TCR beta VDJ and CDR3 profiling used genomic DNA as template. MiXCR, applied by TCRdb to the reads, yields one record per CDR3 protein. In the table there are approximately 180,000 distinct CDR3 sequences, more than 45% of which are singletons. Patients picked for sequencing had shown CD8+CD57+ cell expansion detected by flow cytometry. Severe acquired aplastic anemia affected all patients. Whole-study findings and limits: Patients did not significantly differ from controls in CD8+ Simpson's diversity. There were 25 to 35 CD8+ CDR3 sequences that occurred in both patients and controls.

This receptor was identified in a human donor with aplastic anemia. The chain carries TRBV7-2 and TRBJ2-5, with 7 positions matching TRBD1. The source material was sorted CD4+, CD8+, or CD8+CD57+ T cells (not recorded which) from PBMCs. CDR3 nucleotide sequence: TGTGCCAGCAGCTTAGAGGGGGCGAGGACGGGAGAGACCCAGTACTTC. This translates into CASSLEGARTGETQYF.